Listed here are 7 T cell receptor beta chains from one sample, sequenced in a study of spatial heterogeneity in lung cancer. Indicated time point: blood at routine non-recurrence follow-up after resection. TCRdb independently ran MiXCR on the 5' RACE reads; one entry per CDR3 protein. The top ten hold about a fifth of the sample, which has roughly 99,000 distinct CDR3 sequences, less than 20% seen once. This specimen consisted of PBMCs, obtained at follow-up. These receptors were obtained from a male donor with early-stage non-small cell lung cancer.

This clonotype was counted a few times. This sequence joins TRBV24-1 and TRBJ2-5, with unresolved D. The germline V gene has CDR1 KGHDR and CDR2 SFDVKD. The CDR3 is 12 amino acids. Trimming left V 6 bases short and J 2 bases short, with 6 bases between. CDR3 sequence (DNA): TGTGCCACCAGTCTGGGGCAAGAGACCCAGTACTTC. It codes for CATSLGQETQYF.

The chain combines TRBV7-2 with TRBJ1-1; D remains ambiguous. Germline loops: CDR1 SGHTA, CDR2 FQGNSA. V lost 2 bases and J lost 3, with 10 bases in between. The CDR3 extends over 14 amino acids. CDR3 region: CASSLNSGDTEAFF. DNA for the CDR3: TGTGCCAGCAGCTTAAACAGCGGGGACACTGAAGCTTTCTTT.

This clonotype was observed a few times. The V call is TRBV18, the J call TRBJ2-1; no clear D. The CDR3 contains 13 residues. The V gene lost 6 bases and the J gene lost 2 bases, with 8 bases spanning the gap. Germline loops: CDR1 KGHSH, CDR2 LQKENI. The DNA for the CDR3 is TGTGCCAGCTCCCAACAGCCCTACAATGAGCAGTTCTTC. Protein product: CASSQQPYNEQFF.

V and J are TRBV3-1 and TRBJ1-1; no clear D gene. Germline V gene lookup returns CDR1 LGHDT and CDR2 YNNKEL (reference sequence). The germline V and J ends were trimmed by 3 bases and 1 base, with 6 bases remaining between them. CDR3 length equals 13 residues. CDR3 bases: TGTGCCAGCAGCCACCGGGAGAACACTGAAGCTTTCTTT. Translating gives CASSHRENTEAFF.

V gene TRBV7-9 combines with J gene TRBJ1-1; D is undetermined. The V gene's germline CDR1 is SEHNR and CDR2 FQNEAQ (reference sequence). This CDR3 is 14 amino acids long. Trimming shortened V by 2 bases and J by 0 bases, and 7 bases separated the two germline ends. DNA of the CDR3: TGTGCCAGCAGCTTATCCGGGATGAACACTGAAGCTTTCTTT. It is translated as CASSLSGMNTEAFF.

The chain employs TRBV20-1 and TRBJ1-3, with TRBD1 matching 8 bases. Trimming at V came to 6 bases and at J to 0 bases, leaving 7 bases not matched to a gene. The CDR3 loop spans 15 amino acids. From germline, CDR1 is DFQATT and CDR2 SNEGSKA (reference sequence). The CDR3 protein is CSAPDRASSGNTIYF. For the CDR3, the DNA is TGCAGTGCCCCGGACAGGGCCAGCTCTGGAAACACCATATATTTT.

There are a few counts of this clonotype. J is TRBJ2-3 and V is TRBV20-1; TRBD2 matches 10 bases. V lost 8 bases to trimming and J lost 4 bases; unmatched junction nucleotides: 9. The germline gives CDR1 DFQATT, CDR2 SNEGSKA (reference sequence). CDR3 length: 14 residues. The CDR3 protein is CSPTPSGSADTQYF. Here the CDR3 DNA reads TGCAGTCCCACCCCTAGCGGGAGCGCAGATACGCAGTATTTT.